The T cell receptor (beta chain) under discussion was sequenced for a study of CD8 T cells in Susac syndrome. Study results and limitations: Clonal expansion was not seen in any Susac syndrome CD4+ T cell repertoire.

With 6 bases clipped from V and 6 bases from J, the junction kept 11 bases outside the gene matches. CDR3 size: 15 residues. CDR1 and CDR2 from the germline V gene are DFQATT and SNEGSKA (reference sequence). Concerning this clonotype: What it binds is not known.

RNA was extracted with the RNeasy kit, and a quantity of 0.5 to 1 ug was reverse transcribed using random hexamers. TCRdb analysed the immunoSEQ multiplex PCR reads with MiXCR anew, one entry per CDR3 protein. This sample has over 150,000 distinct CDR3 sequences, with about 93% found just once. The source is a human donor with Susac syndrome. The V gene is TRBV20-1, the J gene TRBJ2-1; 10 nucleotides line up with TRBD2. The specimen was CD4+ T cells from PBMCs. The CDR3 nucleotides read TGCAGTGCCAAGAGTTCGTCTAGCGGGGGCAATGAGCAGTTCTTC. The encoded protein is CSAKSSSSGGNEQFF.